This TCR beta chain was sequenced for a study of cytomegalovirus exposure and HLA in healthy donors. With 60 Vbeta and 13 Jbeta primers, the PCR was carried out. Here immunoSEQ multiplex PCR was the method, and the copy in TCRdb shows in-frame clones only, minus some. Among 100,000 to 150,000 clones listed, roughly four fifths were seen once. This CDR3 is built from 14 residues. Germline V CDR1 and CDR2: LNHDA, SQIVND (reference sequence). V was cut by 6 bases and J by 0 bases, with 10 bases left in between. Specimen: PBMCs. The chain joins TRBV19 to TRBJ2-3; the D gene is possibly TRBD2 (6 bases). This clonotype was obtained from a man aged 50 or older in good health and CMV-seronegative. DNA of the CDR3: TGTGCCAGTAGGGAGGGTCGGAGCACAGATACGCAGTATTTT. The encoded protein is CASREGRSTDTQYF.